This T cell receptor (beta chain) was captured by sequencing in a study of regulatory T cells in long-lasting Graves disease. The table lists this clonotype with many counts. Time point denoted: newly diagnosed GD, antithyroid drugs for less than 3 months. Researchers made the TCR library from RNA that was extracted from PBMCs. With iRepertoire HTBI primers and Arm-PCR of CDR3 regions, TCR beta libraries were built. TCRdb processed the multiplex PCR reads anew with MiXCR; each CDR3 protein has one entry. The data show 620,000 or so distinct CDR3 sequences, around 15% seen once. The V end lost 7 bases, the J end lost 1 base, and 14 bases lay between the germline ends. Germline V CDR1 and CDR2: SEHNR, FQNEAQ (reference sequence). The CDR3 sequence is 15 residues long. The same specimen was also included in a second study, on T cells in Graves' hyperthyroidism and ophthalmopathy.

The chain joins TRBV7-9 to TRBJ2-1, with D perhaps matching TRBD1 (5 bases). The sample in question was peripheral blood mononuclear cells (PBMCs), obtained at new diagnosis, from a patient treated with antithyroid drugs. The clonotype was recovered from a woman aged 25 to 39 with Graves disease. CDR3 sequence reads: CASTTGPPSYNEQFF. The CDR3 DNA sequence: TGTGCCAGCACCACAGGTCCACCTTCCTACAATGAGCAGTTCTTC.